Listed below are T cell receptor beta chains from one sample, sequenced in a study of blood T cell repertoires in COVID-19. The method was immunoSEQ multiplex PCR; TCRdb's version includes in-frame clones alone and lacks a portion of them. This table has about 60,000 clones, around 93% appearing once. Sequencing was performed on peripheral blood. All receptors come from a human donor in a cohort sampled during active COVID-19. The CDR3 runs from the conserved cysteine through the conserved F or W. The D gene is left open where the match is weak. Expanded clones are given a class, and other clones once, few, many or no size at all.

V gene: TRBV6-5; clone size: -; CDR3 length: 13; J gene: TRBJ1-5; D gene: TRBD1; CDR3 protein: CASTYRGFPPQHF; CDR3 DNA: TGTGCCAGCACCTACAGGGGGTTTCCGCCCCAGCATTTT
V gene: TRBV19; clone size: -; CDR3 length: 14; J gene: TRBJ1-5; D gene: -; CDR3 protein: CASSNRYSNQPQHF; CDR3 DNA: TGTGCCAGTAGCAATCGCTATAGCAATCAGCCCCAGCATTTT
V gene: TRBV5-4; clone size: -; CDR3 length: 14; J gene: TRBJ2-3; D gene: -; CDR3 protein: CASSFGGEFDTQYF; CDR3 DNA: TGTGCCAGCAGCTTCGGTGGGGAGTTTGATACGCAGTATTTT
V gene: TRBV3-1/TRBV3-2; clone size: -; CDR3 length: 17; J gene: TRBJ2-1; D gene: TRBD2; CDR3 protein: CASSQDLSSGRDNEQFF; CDR3 DNA: TGTGCCAGCAGCCAAGATCTTTCTAGCGGGAGGGATAATGAGCAGTTCTTC
V gene: TRBV6-6; clone size: -; CDR3 length: 14; J gene: TRBJ1-2; D gene: TRBD1; CDR3 protein: CASYPGQGVYGYTF; CDR3 DNA: TGTGCCAGTTATCCGGGACAGGGAGTGTATGGCTACACCTTC
V gene: TRBV27; clone size: few; CDR3 length: 12; J gene: TRBJ1-5; D gene: TRBD1; CDR3 protein: CASGQGDQPQHF; CDR3 DNA: TGTGCCAGCGGACAGGGGGATCAGCCCCAGCATTTT
V gene: TRBV5-1; clone size: -; CDR3 length: 15; J gene: TRBJ1-4; D gene: -; CDR3 protein: CASSSGRVRSEKLFF; CDR3 DNA: TGCGCCAGCAGCTCGGGCAGGGTGAGAAGTGAAAAACTGTTTTTT
V gene: TRBV7-2; clone size: -; CDR3 length: 16; J gene: TRBJ1-1; D gene: TRBD1; CDR3 protein: CASSSGQLLSGTEAFF; CDR3 DNA: TGTGCCAGCAGCTCGGGACAGCTACTTAGTGGTACTGAAGCTTTCTTT
V gene: TRBV7-2; clone size: -; CDR3 length: 15; J gene: TRBJ2-7; D gene: TRBD2; CDR3 protein: CASSLSGRGSYEQYF; CDR3 DNA: TGTGCCAGCAGCCTTAGCGGGAGAGGGTCCTACGAGCAGTACTTC
V gene: TRBV30; clone size: few; CDR3 length: 13; J gene: TRBJ1-1; D gene: -; CDR3 protein: CAWRSPPVKLSFF; CDR3 DNA: TGTGCCTGGAGGTCCCCGCCTGTCAAACTGTCTTTCTTT
V gene: TRBV6-5; clone size: -; CDR3 length: 12; J gene: TRBJ2-5; D gene: -; CDR3 protein: CASGQSVETQYF; CDR3 DNA: TGTGCCAGCGGCCAGTCTGTTGAGACCCAGTACTTC
V gene: TRBV9; clone size: -; CDR3 length: 16; J gene: TRBJ1-2; D gene: -; CDR3 protein: CASSSNPGQYNYGYTF; CDR3 DNA: TGTGCCAGCAGCTCCAACCCTGGACAGTACAACTATGGCTACACCTTC
V gene: TRBV11-2; clone size: -; CDR3 length: 14; J gene: TRBJ2-6; D gene: TRBD1; CDR3 protein: CASTGGAGANVLTF; CDR3 DNA: TGTGCCAGCACAGGGGGCGCTGGGGCCAACGTCCTGACTTTC
V gene: TRBV24-1; clone size: few; CDR3 length: 16; J gene: TRBJ1-5; D gene: TRBD1; CDR3 protein: CATSEKGTEDHQPQHF; CDR3 DNA: TGTGCCACCAGTGAGAAGGGGACAGAGGATCATCAGCCCCAGCATTTT
V gene: TRBV29-1; clone size: -; CDR3 length: 12; J gene: TRBJ1-1; D gene: -; CDR3 protein: CSSGQMNTEAFF; CDR3 DNA: TGCAGCTCGGGCCAAATGAACACTGAAGCTTTCTTT
V gene: TRBV11-2; clone size: -; CDR3 length: 14; J gene: TRBJ2-7; D gene: -; CDR3 protein: CASSLAIETYEQYF; CDR3 DNA: TGTGCCAGCAGTCTAGCAATAGAAACCTACGAGCAGTACTTC
V gene: TRBV6-1; clone size: -; CDR3 length: 15; J gene: TRBJ2-3; D gene: -; CDR3 protein: CASSDGGRQSDTQYF; CDR3 DNA: TGTGCCAGCAGTGATGGTGGCAGGCAGTCAGATACGCAGTATTTT
V gene: TRBV6-1; clone size: -; CDR3 length: 16; J gene: TRBJ1-6; D gene: -; CDR3 protein: CASSEVRDSYNSPLHF; CDR3 DNA: TGTGCCAGCAGTGAAGTTCGGGACTCCTATAATTCACCCCTCCACTTT
V gene: TRBV5-1; clone size: -; CDR3 length: 11; J gene: TRBJ2-1; D gene: -; CDR3 protein: CASSSDNEQFF; CDR3 DNA: TGCGCCAGCAGCTCCGACAATGAGCAGTTCTTC
V gene: TRBV19; clone size: -; CDR3 length: 12; J gene: TRBJ2-3; D gene: -; CDR3 protein: CASSPGGDTQYF; CDR3 DNA: TGTGCCAGTAGCCCAGGTGGAGATACGCAGTATTTT
V gene: TRBV11-2; clone size: -; CDR3 length: 15; J gene: TRBJ2-1; D gene: -; CDR3 protein: CASSLVPITYNEQFF; CDR3 DNA: TGTGCCAGCAGCTTAGTACCCATAACATACAATGAGCAGTTCTTC
V gene: TRBV3-1/TRBV3-2; clone size: -; CDR3 length: 17; J gene: TRBJ2-5; D gene: TRBD1; CDR3 protein: CASSQGRGRGSSETQYF; CDR3 DNA: TGTGCCAGCAGCCAAGGACGCGGCAGGGGGTCTTCGGAGACCCAGTACTTC
V gene: TRBV7-2; clone size: -; CDR3 length: 14; J gene: TRBJ2-2; D gene: TRBD1; CDR3 protein: CASSPGGASGELFF; CDR3 DNA: TGTGCCAGCAGCCCAGGGGGCGCTTCCGGGGAGCTGTTTTTT
V gene: TRBV4-3; clone size: -; CDR3 length: 14; J gene: TRBJ2-5; D gene: -; CDR3 protein: CASSQQTGGETQYF; CDR3 DNA: TGCGCCAGCAGCCAACAAACAGGTGGGGAGACCCAGTACTTC
V gene: TRBV18; clone size: -; CDR3 length: 16; J gene: TRBJ2-7; D gene: -; CDR3 protein: CASSPRSGVQSHEQYF; CDR3 DNA: TGTGCCAGCTCACCACGCTCGGGAGTCCAGAGCCACGAGCAGTACTTC
V gene: TRBV19; clone size: -; CDR3 length: 17; J gene: TRBJ1-2; D gene: TRBD1; CDR3 protein: CASNFVQGAVANYGYTF; CDR3 DNA: TGTGCCAGTAATTTTGTGCAGGGGGCCGTAGCTAACTATGGCTACACCTTC
V gene: TRBV7-9; clone size: -; CDR3 length: 14; J gene: TRBJ1-2; D gene: -; CDR3 protein: CASSLERGTYGYTF; CDR3 DNA: TGTGCCAGCAGCTTAGAACGGGGTACCTATGGCTACACCTTC
V gene: TRBV7-9; clone size: -; CDR3 length: 15; J gene: TRBJ2-5; D gene: TRBD2; CDR3 protein: CASSPNSGSSETQYF; CDR3 DNA: TGTGCCAGCAGCCCAAATAGCGGGAGTTCAGAGACCCAGTACTTC
V gene: TRBV12-5; clone size: -; CDR3 length: 17; J gene: TRBJ2-3; D gene: TRBD2; CDR3 protein: CASGSSSGGAGTDTQYF; CDR3 DNA: TGTGCTAGTGGCTCCTCCTCGGGGGGGGCAGGCACAGATACGCAGTATTTT
V gene: TRBV11-2; clone size: -; CDR3 length: 15; J gene: TRBJ2-3; D gene: TRBD2; CDR3 protein: CASSKLAGGRDTQYF; CDR3 DNA: TGTGCCAGCAGCAAACTAGCGGGAGGGCGGGATACGCAGTATTTT
V gene: TRBV4-3; clone size: -; CDR3 length: 16; J gene: TRBJ1-4; D gene: -; CDR3 protein: CASSQIRGLRYEKLFF; CDR3 DNA: TGCGCCAGCAGCCAAATTCGGGGACTGAGATACGAAAAACTGTTTTTT
V gene: TRBV7-8; clone size: -; CDR3 length: 15; J gene: TRBJ2-7; D gene: TRBD2; CDR3 protein: CASSKELAGAYEQYF; CDR3 DNA: TGTGCCAGCAGCAAGGAACTAGCGGGAGCCTACGAGCAGTACTTC
V gene: TRBV6-2/TRBV6-3; clone size: -; CDR3 length: 15; J gene: TRBJ1-5; D gene: TRBD1; CDR3 protein: CASSWTGGFNQPQHF; CDR3 DNA: TGTGCCAGCAGTTGGACAGGGGGCTTCAATCAGCCCCAGCATTTT
V gene: TRBV5-4; clone size: -; CDR3 length: 14; J gene: TRBJ2-3; D gene: TRBD1; CDR3 protein: CASSRRQGADTQYF; CDR3 DNA: TGTGCCAGCAGCCGACGACAGGGGGCAGATACGCAGTATTTT
V gene: TRBV12-3/TRBV12-4; clone size: once; CDR3 length: 13; J gene: TRBJ2-1; D gene: -; CDR3 protein: CASMRGSYNEQFF; CDR3 DNA: TGTGCCAGCATGCGGGGCTCCTACAATGAGCAGTTCTTC
V gene: TRBV28; clone size: once; CDR3 length: 12; J gene: TRBJ2-1; D gene: -; CDR3 protein: CASSPWRNEQFF; CDR3 DNA: TGTGCCAGCAGTCCCTGGCGGAATGAGCAGTTCTTC
V gene: TRBV5-1; clone size: -; CDR3 length: 13; J gene: TRBJ1-4; D gene: -; CDR3 protein: CASSLVVGEKLFF; CDR3 DNA: TGCGCCAGCAGCTTGGTAGTCGGTGAAAAACTGTTTTTT
V gene: TRBV4-1; clone size: -; CDR3 length: 16; J gene: TRBJ2-3; D gene: -; CDR3 protein: CASSQGAQRSTDTQYF; CDR3 DNA: TGCGCCAGCAGCCAAGGGGCCCAGCGGAGCACAGATACGCAGTATTTT
V gene: TRBV5-1; clone size: -; CDR3 length: 13; J gene: TRBJ1-2; D gene: -; CDR3 protein: CASSYGGELGYTF; CDR3 DNA: TGCGCCAGCAGCTATGGCGGCGAACTGGGCTACACCTTC
V gene: TRBV7-2; clone size: -; CDR3 length: 19; J gene: TRBJ2-5; D gene: -; CDR3 protein: CASSLNRADGGGPQETQYF; CDR3 DNA: TGTGCCAGCAGCTTAAACCGAGCCGATGGGGGGGGGCCTCAAGAGACCCAGTACTTC
V gene: TRBV29-1; clone size: -; CDR3 length: 13; J gene: TRBJ2-5; D gene: TRBD1; CDR3 protein: CSVEPGQGKTQYF; CDR3 DNA: TGCAGCGTTGAACCCGGACAGGGAAAGACCCAGTACTTC
V gene: TRBV5-1; clone size: -; CDR3 length: 14; J gene: TRBJ1-1; D gene: TRBD1; CDR3 protein: CASSLGGQGAQAFF; CDR3 DNA: TGCGCCAGCAGCTTGGGGGGACAGGGAGCCCAAGCTTTCTTT
V gene: TRBV20-1; clone size: -; CDR3 length: 11; J gene: TRBJ1-4; D gene: -; CDR3 protein: CSVGGDEKLFF; CDR3 DNA: TGCAGTGTGGGGGGAGATGAAAAACTGTTTTTT
V gene: TRBV4-3; clone size: -; CDR3 length: 16; J gene: TRBJ1-6; D gene: -; CDR3 protein: CASSQERGGMNSPLHF; CDR3 DNA: TGCGCCAGCAGCCAAGAGAGAGGAGGGATGAATTCACCCCTCCACTTT
V gene: TRBV9; clone size: -; CDR3 length: 12; J gene: TRBJ2-2; D gene: -; CDR3 protein: CASSVAVGELFF; CDR3 DNA: TGTGCCAGCAGCGTAGCGGTCGGGGAGCTGTTTTTT
V gene: TRBV29-1; clone size: -; CDR3 length: 14; J gene: TRBJ2-1; D gene: -; CDR3 protein: CSAGLASSYNEQFF; CDR3 DNA: TGCAGCGCGGGGTTGGCTAGCTCCTACAATGAGCAGTTCTTC
V gene: TRBV28; clone size: -; CDR3 length: 14; J gene: TRBJ1-1; D gene: -; CDR3 protein: CASSLGRLNTEAFF; CDR3 DNA: TGTGCCAGCAGTTTAGGGAGATTGAACACTGAAGCTTTCTTT
V gene: TRBV19; clone size: once; CDR3 length: 14; J gene: TRBJ2-1; D gene: -; CDR3 protein: CASSTQTGSNEQFF; CDR3 DNA: TGTGCCAGTAGTACCCAAACAGGGTCCAATGAGCAGTTCTTC
V gene: TRBV19; clone size: -; CDR3 length: 15; J gene: TRBJ2-2; D gene: TRBD1; CDR3 protein: CASSIGGTATGELFF; CDR3 DNA: TGTGCCAGTAGTATAGGTGGGACAGCCACCGGGGAGCTGTTTTTT
V gene: TRBV2; clone size: -; CDR3 length: 14; J gene: TRBJ2-3; D gene: -; CDR3 protein: CASSGTAYTDTQYF; CDR3 DNA: TGTGCCAGCAGTGGGACAGCATACACAGATACGCAGTATTTT
V gene: TRBV11-1; clone size: -; CDR3 length: 14; J gene: TRBJ2-1; D gene: TRBD2; CDR3 protein: CASSLSSGINEQFF; CDR3 DNA: TGTGCCAGCAGCTTAAGTAGCGGGATAAATGAGCAGTTCTTC
V gene: TRBV21-1; clone size: -; CDR3 length: 12; J gene: TRBJ1-2; D gene: -; CDR3 protein: CASSTGNYGYTF; CDR3 DNA: TGTGCCAGCAGCACAGGTAACTATGGCTACACCTTC
V gene: TRBV27; clone size: -; CDR3 length: 14; J gene: TRBJ2-7; D gene: TRBD1; CDR3 protein: CASSLSYRDRDQYF; CDR3 DNA: TGTGCCAGCAGTTTATCGTACCGGGACAGGGACCAGTACTTC
V gene: TRBV4-3; clone size: -; CDR3 length: 15; J gene: TRBJ1-2; D gene: -; CDR3 protein: CASSLLSGGIYGYTF; CDR3 DNA: TGCGCCAGCAGTCTATTGTCAGGAGGGATATATGGCTACACCTTC
V gene: TRBV2; clone size: -; CDR3 length: 15; J gene: TRBJ2-1; D gene: TRBD2; CDR3 protein: CASRYRSGGVDEQFF; CDR3 DNA: TGTGCCAGCAGGTACAGGAGCGGGGGGGTCGATGAGCAGTTCTTC
V gene: TRBV19; clone size: -; CDR3 length: 14; J gene: TRBJ1-2; D gene: -; CDR3 protein: CASNRGRNNLGYTF; CDR3 DNA: TGTGCCAGTAACAGAGGGAGGAATAACCTTGGCTACACCTTC
V gene: TRBV14; clone size: -; CDR3 length: 12; J gene: TRBJ2-7; D gene: -; CDR3 protein: CASSQQAYEQYF; CDR3 DNA: TGTGCCAGCAGCCAACAAGCATACGAGCAGTACTTC
V gene: TRBV18; clone size: -; CDR3 length: 15; J gene: TRBJ1-1; D gene: -; CDR3 protein: CASSSGRGMNTEAFF; CDR3 DNA: TGTGCCAGCTCATCCGGGCGGGGGATGAACACTGAAGCTTTCTTT
V gene: TRBV5-1; clone size: -; CDR3 length: 15; J gene: TRBJ1-1; D gene: -; CDR3 protein: CASSLGDYGNTEAFF; CDR3 DNA: TGCGCCAGCAGCCTGGGCGACTACGGGAACACTGAAGCTTTCTTT